This T cell receptor (beta chain) stems from a study of blood T cell repertoires in COVID-19. The overall study: Acute-phase and convalescent COVID-19 samples originated in the United States, Italy and Spain. PBMCs, B-cell-depleted T cells, or T cells were the source of the cDNA or gDNA that made up the material.

Methods used by the authors: The authors estimated nucleated cell counts from reference gene primer amplification. Assay used: immunoSEQ multiplex PCR; TCRdb lists only in-frame clones, some missing. V, J and clone size reflect that table, while D and trimming were determined from the DNA. The repertoire holds under 80,000 clones, with about 86% as singletons. The CDR3 sequence is 14 residues long. Germline-derived CDR1 and CDR2 are SGHTA and FQGNSA. Between the trimmed V and J ends, which lost 5 bases and 8 bases, there was a span of 17 bases. This TCR derives from a man in his sixties or seventies with active COVID-19. This chain uses TRBV7-2 with TRBJ2-3; maybe TRBD2 (6 bases). Input material: peripheral blood. CDR3 sequence reads: CASSPDTGGGTQYF. DNA of the CDR3: TGTGCCAGCAGCCCTGACACCGGGGGTGGTACGCAGTATTTT.